The 22 T cell receptor beta chains presented below share a single source sample, sequenced in a study of post-analysis software for immune sequencing data. Study findings and constraints: Controls had lower frequencies than patients of five or six TRBV segments, which included TRBV5-6, TRBV5-1 and TRBV20-1.

Incorporated into the TCR beta cDNA libraries were unique molecular identifiers, which served to reduce PCR and sequencing biases. TCRdb reprocessed the PCR reads via MiXCR and lists one record per CDR3 protein. The table lists about 770,000 distinct CDR3 sequences, 40% to 55% of them singletons. No antigen has been assigned to these receptors. Input material: blood. These receptors originate from a girl between 10 and 17 years old with multiple sclerosis.

This chain's CDR3 is CASSLVRLGRASYEQYF. CDR3 sequence (DNA): TGTGCCAGCAGCTTAGTCCGCCTTGGCAGGGCCTCCTACGAGCAGTACTTC. The chain joins TRBV7-9 to TRBJ2-7; tentative D call: TRBD1 (5 bases). Germline V gene sequence: CDR1 SEHNR, CDR2 FQNEAQ (reference sequence). The germline V and J ends were trimmed by 1 base and 0 bases, with 16 bases remaining between them. This CDR3 is built from 17 residues.

The J gene is TRBJ2-1, the V gene TRBV6-5; 10 positions match TRBD1. The CDR3 runs to 12 residues. Germline loops: CDR1 MNHEY, CDR2 SVGAGI. The trim removed 8 bases at V and 15 bases at J, leaving 10 bases unmatched. The CDR3, as DNA: TGTGCCAGCCGGACAGGGGGGTTAGGGCCGTTCTTC. Its protein product is CASRTGGLGPFF.

This clonotype was recorded a few times. V usage is TRBV7-9 and J usage is TRBJ2-1, with TRBD1 matching over 10 bases. The ends lost 3 bases at V and 8 bases at J; junction bases unmatched: 7. The length of the CDR3 is 15 residues. Looked up from germline, CDR1 is SEHNR and CDR2 is FQNEAQ (reference sequence). The CDR3 loop is CASSFSRTGGDEQFF. The CDR3 DNA reads as TGTGCCAGCAGCTTTTCAAGGACAGGGGGGGATGAGCAGTTCTTC. Complete variable domain (other parts from reference TRBV7-9 and TRBJ2-1): DTGVSQNPRHKITKRGQNVTFRCDPISEHNRLYWYRQTLGQGPEFLTYFQNEAQLEKSRLLSDRFSAERPKGSFSTLEIQRTEQGDSAMYLCASSFSRTGGDEQFFGPGTRLTVL.

This clonotype was observed a handful of times. The V gene is TRBV4-3, the J gene TRBJ2-7; 14 bases fit TRBD2. The CDR3 loop spans 16 amino acids. The V segment lost 0 bases and the J segment 6 bases; nucleotides outside the gene matches: 4. The germline V gene encodes CDR1 LGHNA and CDR2 YSLEER. CDR3 sequence reads: CASSQDEGLAGGEQYF. CDR3 DNA sequence: TGCGCCAGCAGCCAAGATGAAGGACTAGCGGGAGGCGAGCAGTACTTC.

J is TRBJ2-7 and V is TRBV27, with D unresolved. The V end was cut by 3 bases, the J end by 9 bases, with 12 bases between. The CDR3 length is 12 residues. From germline, CDR1 is MNHEY and CDR2 SMNVEV (reference sequence). The DNA of the CDR3 is TGTGCCAGCAGTTTGGTGGATGGGCGGCAGTACTTC. This codes for CASSLVDGRQYF.

In this sample, this clonotype turned up once. The chain recombines TRBV7-2 with TRBJ2-3; 9 bases are shared with TRBD1. The CDR3 has 16 residues. Germline CDR1 reads SGHTA; CDR2 reads FQGNSA. V was clipped by 5 bases and J by 6 bases; unmatched bases: 12. CDR3 sequence reads: CASSAAGTGIVDTQYF. The DNA for the CDR3 is TGTGCCAGCAGCGCCGCCGGGACAGGGATAGTGGATACGCAGTATTTT.

This chain joins TRBV7-9 and TRBJ1-1, with 11 positions matching TRBD1. Trimming removed 5 bases from V and 2 bases from J; junction bases left unmatched: 7. There are 16 residues in the CDR3. Germline CDR1 reads SEHNR; CDR2 reads FQNEAQ (reference sequence). CDR3 sequence: CASSPDRGRFNTEAFF. CDR3 coding DNA: TGTGCCAGCAGCCCGGACAGGGGGCGGTTTAACACTGAAGCTTTCTTT. Drawing the rest from reference TRBV7-9 and TRBJ1-1, the complete variable domain is DTGVSQNPRHKITKRGQNVTFRCDPISEHNRLYWYRQTLGQGPEFLTYFQNEAQLEKSRLLSDRFSAERPKGSFSTLEIQRTEQGDSAMYLCASSPDRGRFNTEAFFGQGTRLTVV.

This chain connects TRBV29-1 to TRBJ2-7; tentatively, D is TRBD2 (5 bases). Trimming pared 8 bases from V and 0 bases from J, leaving 20 bases between. The CDR3 is 15 residues long. Germline V CDR1 and CDR2: SQVTM, ANQGSEA. The CDR3 spells CSTRGWASSSYEQYF. The CDR3 nucleotides read TGCAGCACCCGGGGATGGGCCTCGAGCTCCTACGAGCAGTACTTC.

This clonotype has more than one count but fewer than ten. V and J are TRBV28 and TRBJ1-2, with a possible D match to TRBD1 (5 bases). Deletions cut 10 bases from V and 0 bases from J, with 15 bases between. CDR1 is MDHEN and CDR2 is SYDVKM in the germline V gene. CDR3 length equals 14 residues. Here the CDR3 DNA reads TGTGCCATCGCTCAGGGCCTGACTAACTATGGCTACACCTTC. Its protein is CAIAQGLTNYGYTF.

V gene TRBV24-1 combines with J gene TRBJ2-1; weak D call: TRBD1 (7 bases). Germline CDR1 reads KGHDR; CDR2 reads SFDVKD. V lost 3 bases, J lost 4 bases, and 12 bases lay in between. This CDR3 spans 15 amino acids. The CDR3 reads CATSDTRDRYNEQFF. For the CDR3, the DNA is TGTGCCACCAGTGATACGCGGGACAGATACAATGAGCAGTTCTTC.

The chain combines TRBV13 with TRBJ2-7; 8 nucleotides match TRBD2. The CDR3 length is 16 residues. V dropped 5 bases and J dropped 5; count of bases not matched to a gene: 14. Looked up from germline, CDR1 is PRHDT and CDR2 is FYEKMQ (reference sequence). The CDR3 protein is CASSPRGTRGNDEQYF. Written as DNA, the CDR3 is TGTGCCAGCAGCCCAAGAGGGACTAGGGGTAACGACGAGCAGTACTTC.

The chain recombines TRBV29-1 with TRBJ2-7; D call uncertain. The CDR3 length is 14 residues. CDR1 and CDR2 from the germline V gene are SQVTM and ANQGSEA. V dropped 1 base and J dropped 0 bases, with 10 bases sitting between them. The CDR3 here is CSVEVLLSSYEQYF. The CDR3 region has the DNA TGCAGCGTTGAAGTATTGCTAAGCTCCTACGAGCAGTACTTC.

This sequence joins TRBV5-1 and TRBJ1-1; D is undetermined. The V end was cut by 4 bases, the J end by 3 bases, with 10 bases between. Germline assignment: CDR1 SGHRS and CDR2 YFSETQ. This CDR3 has 13 residues. Written as DNA, the CDR3 is TGCGCCAGCAGCATGACGGCGGACACTGAAGCTTTCTTT. It translates to CASSMTADTEAFF. Using reference TRBV5-1 and TRBJ1-1 for the parts outside the CDR3, the full variable domain is KAGVTQTPRYLIKTRGQQVTLSCSPISGHRSVSWYQQTPGQGLQFLFEYFSETQRNKGNFPGRFSGRQFSNSRSEMNVSTLELGDSALYLCASSMTADTEAFFGQGTRLTVV.

This clonotype was observed a few times. The rearrangement uses TRBV7-2 and TRBJ2-5, with D unclear. Germline lookup yields CDR1 SGHTA and CDR2 FQGNSA. Trimming pared 1 base from V and 11 bases from J, leaving 17 bases between. The CDR3 runs 14 residues. The CDR3 region is CASSLGSASGEQYF. The DNA of the CDR3 is TGTGCCAGCAGCTTAGGTTCAGCCTCTGGAGAGCAGTACTTC.

This clonotype turned up a few times. The CDR3 bases are TGTGCCAGCAGCTTACCAGGCGTAGAGACCCAGTACTTC. Protein product: CASSLPGVETQYF. The V gene is TRBV7-9, the J gene TRBJ2-5; no reliable D call. The CDR3 sequence is 13 residues long. Germline V gene data show CDR1 as SEHNR and CDR2 as FQNEAQ (reference sequence). Trimming stripped 2 bases from V and 4 bases from J, with 8 bases between.

The chain combines TRBV20-1 with TRBJ2-1, with 14 bases matching TRBD2. The CDR3 extends over 14 amino acids. J was trimmed by 10 bases and V by 3 bases; bases with no gene match: 5. Per germline, CDR1 DFQATT and CDR2 SNEGSKA (reference sequence). The CDR3 nucleotides read TGCAGTGCTAGGGGGGGACTAGCGGGAGTGGAGCAGTTCTTC. This encodes CSARGGLAGVEQFF.

This rearrangement joins TRBV4-3 to TRBJ2-1, with D unresolved. Germline lookup yields CDR1 LGHNA and CDR2 YSLEER. The CDR3 length is 16 residues. Trimming stripped 0 bases from V and 2 bases from J, with 11 bases between. In DNA, the CDR3 is TGCGCCAGCAGCCAAGATAACGGCGGTACCTACAATGAGCAGTTCTTC. Protein: CASSQDNGGTYNEQFF.

This rearrangement joins TRBV10-3 to TRBJ2-1; maybe TRBD2 (5 bases). Trimming removed 7 bases from V and 12 bases from J, with 22 bases in between. The CDR3 has 14 residues. Per germline, CDR1 ENHRY and CDR2 SYGVKD. The CDR3 is CAIKVDGESQTQFF. CDR3 in DNA: TGTGCCATCAAGGTGGACGGGGAATCACAAACGCAGTTCTTC.

The chain links TRBV5-1 to TRBJ2-1; 9 bases map to TRBD1. The CDR3 runs to 17 residues. V trimming: 4 bases; J trimming: 4 bases; junction bases outside the gene matches: 12. Germline loops: CDR1 SGHRS, CDR2 YFSETQ. The CDR3 DNA follows: TGCGCCAGCAGCCCTGAAAGCCGGGGACAGGGTTACAATGAGCAGTTCTTC. This encodes CASSPESRGQGYNEQFF.

This clonotype was seen a handful of times. At one end, the junction sequence differs from germline, possibly due to a read error. The chain combines TRBV29-1 with TRBJ2-5; D unclear. Germline-derived CDR1 and CDR2 are SQVTM and ANQGSEA. This CDR3 is built from 11 residues. In nucleotides, the CDR3 is TGCGGCGTTGGAAGCGCGGAGACCCAGTACTTC. Encoded protein: CGVGSAETQYF. The full variable domain, in which reference TRBV29-1 and TRBJ2-5 provide the parts outside the CDR3, is SAVISQKPSRDICQRGTSLTIQCQVDSQVTMMFWYRQQPGQSLTLIATANQGSEATYESGFVIDKFPISRPNLTFSTLTVSNMSPEDSSIYLCGVGSAETQYFGPGTRLLVL.

This chain links TRBV20-1 with TRBJ2-1; 12 nucleotides line up with TRBD2. The germline V gene encodes CDR1 DFQATT and CDR2 SNEGSKA (reference sequence). CDR3 size: 14 residues. The ends lost 0 bases at V and 8 bases at J; junction bases unmatched: 2. CDR3 loop: CSARETSGSYEQFF. DNA for the CDR3: TGCAGTGCTAGAGAGACTAGCGGGAGCTATGAGCAGTTCTTC.

This clonotype was observed a few times. The gene calls are TRBV20-1 and TRBJ2-3; D ambiguous. The V gene lost 5 bases and the J gene lost 0 bases, with 6 bases spanning the gap. The CDR3 totals 12 residues. Looked up from germline, CDR1 is DFQATT and CDR2 is SNEGSKA (reference sequence). DNA of the CDR3: TGCAGTGCTCCTTACAGCACAGATACGCAGTATTTT. Translating gives CSAPYSTDTQYF.